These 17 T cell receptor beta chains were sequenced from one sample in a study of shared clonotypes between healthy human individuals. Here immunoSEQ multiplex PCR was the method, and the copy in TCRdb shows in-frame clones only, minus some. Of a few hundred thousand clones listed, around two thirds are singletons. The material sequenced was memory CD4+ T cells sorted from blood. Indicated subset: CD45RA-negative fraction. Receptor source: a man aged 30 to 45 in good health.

The CDR3 DNA follows: TGTGCCAGCAGCCTAAAATCCTATTACAATGAGCAGTTCTTC. Its translation is CASSLKSYYNEQFF. The chain recombines TRBV5-6 with TRBJ2-1; the D is unclear. Trimming left V 4 bases short and J 4 bases short, with 12 bases between. CDR3 length: 14 amino acids. Germline values: CDR1 SGHDT, CDR2 YYEEEE.

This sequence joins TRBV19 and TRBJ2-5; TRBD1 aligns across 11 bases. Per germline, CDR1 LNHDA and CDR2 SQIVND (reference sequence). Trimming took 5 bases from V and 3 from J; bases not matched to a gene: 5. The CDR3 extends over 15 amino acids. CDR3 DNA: TGTGCCAGTAGTCTCCGGGACAGGGGGAAAGAGACCCAGTACTTC. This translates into CASSLRDRGKETQYF.

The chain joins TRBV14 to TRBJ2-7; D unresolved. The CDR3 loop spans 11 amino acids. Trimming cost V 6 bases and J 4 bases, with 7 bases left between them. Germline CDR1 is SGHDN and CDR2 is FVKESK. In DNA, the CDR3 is TGTGCCAGCAGTTTCAAGTACGAGCAGTACTTC. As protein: CASSFKYEQYF.

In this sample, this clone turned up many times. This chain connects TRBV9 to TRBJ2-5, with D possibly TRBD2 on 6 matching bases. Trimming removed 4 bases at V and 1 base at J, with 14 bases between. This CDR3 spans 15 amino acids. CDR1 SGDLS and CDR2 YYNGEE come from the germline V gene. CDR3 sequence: CASSSGLIPQETQYF. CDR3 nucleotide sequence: TGTGCCAGCAGCTCCGGACTAATTCCCCAAGAGACCCAGTACTTC.

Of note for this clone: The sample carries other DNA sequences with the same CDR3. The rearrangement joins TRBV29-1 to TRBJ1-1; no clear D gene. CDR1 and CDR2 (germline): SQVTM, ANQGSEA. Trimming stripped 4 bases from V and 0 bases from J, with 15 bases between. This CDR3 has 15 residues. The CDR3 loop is CSVGAGWAMNTEAFF. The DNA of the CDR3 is TGCAGCGTTGGGGCCGGATGGGCAATGAACACTGAAGCTTTCTTT.

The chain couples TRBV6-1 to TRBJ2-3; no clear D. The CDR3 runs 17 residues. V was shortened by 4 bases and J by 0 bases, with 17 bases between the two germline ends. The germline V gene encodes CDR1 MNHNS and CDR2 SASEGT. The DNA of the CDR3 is TGTGCCAGCAGTGCATTAAGCAGAACTTCTAGCACAGATACGCAGTATTTT. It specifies CASSALSRTSSTDTQYF.

This CDR3 reads CASSLAIDGELFF. The CDR3 nucleotides are TGCGCCAGCAGCTTGGCCATCGACGGGGAGCTGTTTTTT. The chain joins TRBV5-1 to TRBJ2-2; D is unresolved. The CDR3 consists of 13 residues. Germline-derived CDR1 and CDR2 are SGHRS and YFSETQ. V was cut by 0 bases and J by 7 bases, with 7 bases left in between.

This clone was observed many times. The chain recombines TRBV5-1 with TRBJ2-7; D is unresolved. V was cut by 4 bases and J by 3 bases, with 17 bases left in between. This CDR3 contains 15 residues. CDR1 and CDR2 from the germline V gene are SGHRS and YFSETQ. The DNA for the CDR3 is TGCGCCAGCAGCCCACAATCGGGCGCCTTCTACGAGCAGTACTTC. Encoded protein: CASSPQSGAFYEQYF.

In DNA, the CDR3 is TGTGCCAGCAGTGTGAGTAGCGCGGGTGGGCAGTACTTC. Translating gives CASSVSSAGGQYF. The J gene is TRBJ2-7, the V gene TRBV2, with a tentative D call TRBD2 (5 bases). The CDR3 has 13 amino acids. Trimming pared 4 bases from V and 9 bases from J, leaving 16 bases between. Germline assignment: CDR1 SNHLY and CDR2 FYNNEI.

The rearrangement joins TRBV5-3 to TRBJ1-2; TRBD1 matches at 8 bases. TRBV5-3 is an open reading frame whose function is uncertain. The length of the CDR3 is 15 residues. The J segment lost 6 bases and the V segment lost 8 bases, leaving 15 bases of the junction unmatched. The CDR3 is CASSPTRQGRNGYTF. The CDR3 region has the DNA TGTGCCAGCAGCCCGACCAGACAGGGGAGGAATGGCTACACCTTC.

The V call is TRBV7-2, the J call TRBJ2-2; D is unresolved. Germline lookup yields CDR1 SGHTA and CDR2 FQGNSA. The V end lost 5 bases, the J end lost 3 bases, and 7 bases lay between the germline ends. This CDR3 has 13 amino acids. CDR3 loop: CASSLSYTGELFF. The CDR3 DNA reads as TGTGCCAGCAGCCTTAGCTACACCGGGGAGCTGTTTTTT.

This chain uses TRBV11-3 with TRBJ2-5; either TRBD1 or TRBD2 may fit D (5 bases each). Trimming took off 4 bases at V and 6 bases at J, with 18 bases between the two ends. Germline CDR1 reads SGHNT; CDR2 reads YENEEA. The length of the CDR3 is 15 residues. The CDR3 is CASSSPWGGLKTQYF. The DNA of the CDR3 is TGTGCCAGCAGCTCCCCATGGGGCGGGTTAAAGACCCAGTACTTC.

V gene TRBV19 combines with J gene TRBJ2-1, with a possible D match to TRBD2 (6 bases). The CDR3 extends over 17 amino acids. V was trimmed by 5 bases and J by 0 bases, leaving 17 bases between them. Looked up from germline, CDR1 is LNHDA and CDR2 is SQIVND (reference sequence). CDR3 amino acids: CASSRLANKLSYNEQFF. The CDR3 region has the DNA TGTGCCAGTAGTCGGCTAGCGAATAAACTCTCCTACAATGAGCAGTTCTTC.

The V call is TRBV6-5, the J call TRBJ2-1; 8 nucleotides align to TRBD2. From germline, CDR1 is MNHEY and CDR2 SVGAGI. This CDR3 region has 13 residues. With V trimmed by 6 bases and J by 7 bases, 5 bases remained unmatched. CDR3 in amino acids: CASSGRAGNEQFF. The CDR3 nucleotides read TGTGCCAGCAGCGGGAGGGCGGGGAATGAGCAGTTCTTC.

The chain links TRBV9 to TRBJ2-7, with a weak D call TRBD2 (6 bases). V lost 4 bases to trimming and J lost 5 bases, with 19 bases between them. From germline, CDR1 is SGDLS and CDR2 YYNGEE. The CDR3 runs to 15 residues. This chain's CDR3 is CASSTHLGTGDEQYF. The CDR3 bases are TGTGCCAGCAGCACGCACCTTGGGACTGGGGACGAGCAGTACTTC.

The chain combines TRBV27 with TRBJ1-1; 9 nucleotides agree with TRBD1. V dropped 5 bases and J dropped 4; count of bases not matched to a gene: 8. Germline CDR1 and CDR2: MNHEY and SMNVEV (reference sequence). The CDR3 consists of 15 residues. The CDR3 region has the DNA TGTGCCAGCAGTCCTGGGACAGGGCGGGGCACTGAAGCTTTCTTT. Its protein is CASSPGTGRGTEAFF.

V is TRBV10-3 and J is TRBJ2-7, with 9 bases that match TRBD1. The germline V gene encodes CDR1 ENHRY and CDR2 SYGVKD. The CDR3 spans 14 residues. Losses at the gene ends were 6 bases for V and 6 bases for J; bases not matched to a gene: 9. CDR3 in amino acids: CAIRLNRGPGEQYF. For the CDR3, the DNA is TGTGCCATCAGGCTTAACAGGGGGCCCGGCGAGCAGTACTTC.